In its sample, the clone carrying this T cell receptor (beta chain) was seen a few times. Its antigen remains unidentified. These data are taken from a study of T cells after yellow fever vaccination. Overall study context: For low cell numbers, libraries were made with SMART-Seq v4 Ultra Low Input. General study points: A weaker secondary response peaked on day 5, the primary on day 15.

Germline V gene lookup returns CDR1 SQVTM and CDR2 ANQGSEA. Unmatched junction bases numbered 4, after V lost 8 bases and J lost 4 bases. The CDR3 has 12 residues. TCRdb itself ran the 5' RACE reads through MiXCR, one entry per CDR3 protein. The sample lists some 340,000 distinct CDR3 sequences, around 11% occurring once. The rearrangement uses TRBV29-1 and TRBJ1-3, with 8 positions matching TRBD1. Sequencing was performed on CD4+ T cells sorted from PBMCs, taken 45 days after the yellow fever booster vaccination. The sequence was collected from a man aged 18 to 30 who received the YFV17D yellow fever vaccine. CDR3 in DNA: TGCAGCTACCGGGACAGGGGAAACACCATATATTTT. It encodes CSYRDRGNTIYF.